This entry concerns a single TCR beta chain. This sample was included in a study of glioma-infiltrating T cells after dendritic cell vaccination. Only patients with spare fresh-frozen tumor and over two years of follow-up were included. Trimming removed 5 bases from V and 5 bases from J, with 10 bases in between. This CDR3 has 14 amino acids. CDR1 MNHNS and CDR2 SASEGT come from the germline V gene. Input was approximately 2 ug genomic DNA, or all available if less. The primer mix had 60 V beta and 13 J beta primers. Clones were sequenced by immunoSEQ multiplex PCR, and TCRdb holds only the in-frame ones, with some missing. The sample carries tens of thousands of clones, 85% to 95% recorded once.

The receptor was isolated from a human donor with glioblastoma. Sequences were derived from blood, sampled before dendritic cell vaccination. The rearrangement joins TRBV6-1 to TRBJ1-6; D is unresolved. DNA of the CDR3: TGTGCCAGCAGTACGGACTCTAATAATTCACCCCTCCACTTT. Its translation is CASSTDSNNSPLHF.